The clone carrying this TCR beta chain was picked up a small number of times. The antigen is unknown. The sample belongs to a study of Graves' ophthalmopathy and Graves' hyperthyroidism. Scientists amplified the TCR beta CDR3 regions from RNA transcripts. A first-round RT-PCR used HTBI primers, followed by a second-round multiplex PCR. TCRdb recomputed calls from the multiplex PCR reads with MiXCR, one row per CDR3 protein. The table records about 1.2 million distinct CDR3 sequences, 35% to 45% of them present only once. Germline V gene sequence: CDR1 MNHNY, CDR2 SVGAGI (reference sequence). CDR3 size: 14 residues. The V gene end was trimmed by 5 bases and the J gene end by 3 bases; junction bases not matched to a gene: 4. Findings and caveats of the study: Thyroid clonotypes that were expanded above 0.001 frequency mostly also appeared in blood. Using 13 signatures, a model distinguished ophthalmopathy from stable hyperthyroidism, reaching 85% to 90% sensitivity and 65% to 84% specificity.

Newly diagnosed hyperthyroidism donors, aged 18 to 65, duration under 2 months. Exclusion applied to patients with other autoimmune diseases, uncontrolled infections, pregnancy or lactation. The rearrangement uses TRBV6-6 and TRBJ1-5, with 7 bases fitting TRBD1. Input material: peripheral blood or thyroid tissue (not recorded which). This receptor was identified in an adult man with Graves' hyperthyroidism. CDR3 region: CASSQTGYNQPQHF. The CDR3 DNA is TGTGCCAGCAGTCAGACAGGGTACAATCAGCCCCAGCATTTT.